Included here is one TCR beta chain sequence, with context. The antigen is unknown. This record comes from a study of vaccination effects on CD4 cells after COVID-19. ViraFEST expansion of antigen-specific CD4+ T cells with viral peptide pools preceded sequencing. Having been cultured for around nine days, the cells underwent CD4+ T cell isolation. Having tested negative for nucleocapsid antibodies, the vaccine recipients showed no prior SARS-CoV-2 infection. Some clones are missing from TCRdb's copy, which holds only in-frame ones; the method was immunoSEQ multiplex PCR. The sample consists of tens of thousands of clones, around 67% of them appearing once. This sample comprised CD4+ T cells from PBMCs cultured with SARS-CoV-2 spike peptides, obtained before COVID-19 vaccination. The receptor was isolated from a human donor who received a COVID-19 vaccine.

The CDR3 DNA sequence: TGTGCCAGCAGTGTTCGAGAAGGGGGCTATGGCTACACCTTC. This sequence encodes CASSVREGGYGYTF. This sequence joins TRBV2 and TRBJ1-2, with D possibly matching TRBD1 (6 bases). V lost 4 bases, J lost 4 bases, and 13 bases lay in between. The CDR3 loop spans 14 amino acids. Germline-derived CDR1 and CDR2 are SNHLY and FYNNEI.